This T cell receptor beta chain was obtained from a study of T cells in Graves' hyperthyroidism and ophthalmopathy. Together with thyroid ultrasound, orbital computed tomography, serum thyroxine and TRAb, clinical symptoms were used for diagnoses. Germline V lookup: CDR1 SEHNR, CDR2 FQNEAQ (reference sequence). V lost 4 bases and J lost 6; bases outside the gene matches: 8. The CDR3 spans 14 residues. Of note for this clonotype: The antigen is not known.

Broader study findings: The majority of expanded thyroid clonotypes above 0.001 also appeared in blood.

There were TCR beta CDR3 regions amplified from RNA transcripts. The HTBI set primed first-round TCR CDR3 RT-PCR. TCRdb redid the calling of the multiplex PCR reads with MiXCR, one entry per CDR3 protein. The sample lists about 700,000 distinct CDR3 sequences, approximately 42% occurring once. The chain carries TRBV7-9 and TRBJ2-5; 7 bases agree with TRBD2. Source material: peripheral blood or thyroid tissue (not recorded which). The clonotype originates from an adult man with Graves' disease, either hyperthyroidism or ophthalmopathy (not recorded which). In DNA, the CDR3 is TGTGCCAGCAGCTCAGGCGGGAGACCAAAGACCCAGTACTTC. Its translation: CASSSGGRPKTQYF. Together with reference TRBV7-9 and TRBJ2-5, the CDR3 gives the full variable domain: DTGVSQNPRHKITKRGQNVTFRCDPISEHNRLYWYRQTLGQGPEFLTYFQNEAQLEKSRLLSDRFSAERPKGSFSTLEIQRTEQGDSAMYLCASSSGGRPKTQYFGPGTRLLVL.